The clone carrying this T cell receptor beta chain came up many times. Antigen unknown. The sample belongs to a study of T cells after yellow fever vaccination. Overall study results and limits: Post-booster repertoires contained most primary-vaccination clones again (about 95% CD4, about 90% CD8). A small proportion of clonotypes was detected in both the CD4 and CD8 compartments.

The CDR3 is made up of 13 amino acids. Germline CDR1 is SQVTM and CDR2 is ANQGSEA. Trimming stripped 4 bases from V and 1 base from J, with 11 bases between. It was through 5'RACE template switching that TCR cDNA was made, with a universal primer site and UMIs added. TCRdb independently ran MiXCR on the 5' RACE reads; one entry per CDR3 protein. The sample carries fewer than 500,000 distinct CDR3 sequences, approximately 18% recorded once. Sequences were derived from PBMCs, sampled before the yellow fever booster vaccination. This sequence joins TRBV29-1 and TRBJ2-7, with a weak D call TRBD2 (5 bases). The TCR was taken from a young man who received the YFV17D yellow fever vaccine. Written as DNA, the CDR3 is TGCAGCGTTGCCGGCGGGCTTTCCTACGAGCAGTACTTC. Encoded protein: CSVAGGLSYEQYF.